One and the same sample provided the 10 T cell receptor beta chains below, sequenced in a study of shared clonotypes between healthy human individuals (dated by TCRdb to 2019 to 2021). The library came from the immunoSEQ multiplex PCR assay. TCRdb obtained this table from immuneACCESS and retained in-frame rearrangements with V and J assigned. These tables miss some clones; where compared with another copy, unresolved V genes account for less than half of the shortfall, and the remainder is unexplained. The sample records approximately 1,500,000 clones, about 96% of which are singletons. The top ten hold 1.2% of the sample. The sequenced sample consisted of naive CD4+ T cells sorted from blood. The cell subset or site label for this specimen denotes: CD45RA+ positively selected. All receptors come from a man aged 25 to 40 in good health.

This clone was counted once. The rearrangement links TRBV6-1 to TRBJ2-7, with D perhaps TRBD2 (7 bases). The CDR3 spans 13 residues. Per germline, CDR1 MNHNS and CDR2 SASEGT. Trimming stripped 0 bases from V and 6 bases from J, with 9 bases between. In DNA form, the CDR3 reads TGTGCCAGCAGTGAAGCGGGGGGGCCCGAGCAGTACTTC. Protein: CASSEAGGPEQYF.

The rearrangement joins TRBV5-1 to TRBJ2-6; unclear D gene. The CDR3 extends over 13 amino acids. Trimming pared 5 bases from V and 0 bases from J, leaving 3 bases between. Germline lookup yields CDR1 SGHRS and CDR2 YFSETQ. The CDR3 protein is CASRSSGANVLTF. For the CDR3, the DNA is TGCGCCAGCAGAAGCTCTGGGGCCAACGTCCTGACTTTC.

A note on this clone: One junction end disagrees with the germline gene, perhaps due to a read error. The CDR3 here is CASSIAPDRGRISEKLFF. The CDR3 nucleotides are TGTGCCAGCAGCATAGCTCCGGACAGGGGGCGGATAAGCGAAAAACTGTTTTTT. J is TRBJ1-4 and V is TRBV7-8; 11 bases map to TRBD1. The CDR3 is made up of 18 amino acids. Germline V lookup: CDR1 SGHVS, CDR2 FQNEAQ. The variable domain in full, with the rest retrieved from reference TRBV7-8 and TRBJ1-4, is GAGVSQSPRYKVAKRGQDVALRCDPISGHVSLFWYQQALGQGPEFLTYFQNEAQLDKSGLPSDRFFAERPEGSVSTLKIQRTQQEDSAVYLCASSIAPDRGRISEKLFFGSGTQLSVL.

The chain has TRBV18 and TRBJ2-2; TRBD1 matches 11 bases. The CDR3 is made up of 18 amino acids. Germline V CDR1 and CDR2: KGHSH, LQKENI. J was trimmed by 4 bases and V by 4 bases; bases with no gene match: 11. The CDR3 loop reads CASSQRRPGQGVTGELFF. The CDR3 nucleotides are TGTGCCAGCTCACAACGACGGCCGGGACAGGGGGTCACCGGGGAGCTGTTTTTT.

The CDR3: CASSSLGRGRFGEQFF. The DNA of the CDR3 is TGTGCCAGCAGTTCCCTGGGGAGGGGGCGGTTCGGTGAGCAGTTCTTC. The rearrangement uses TRBV27 and TRBJ2-1, with D tentatively TRBD1 or TRBD2 (7 bases each). In germline, CDR1 is MNHEY, CDR2 SMNVEV (reference sequence). The CDR3 extends over 16 amino acids. V lost 4 bases, J lost 9 bases, and 22 bases lay in between.

The gene calls are TRBV6-6 and TRBJ2-1; 7 bases agree with TRBD1. The CDR3 is made up of 13 amino acids. In germline, CDR1 is MNHNY, CDR2 SVGAGI (reference sequence). The trim removed 2 bases at V and 12 bases at J, leaving 7 bases unmatched. The CDR3 loop is CASSYDSGGRQFF. Written as DNA, the CDR3 is TGTGCCAGCAGTTACGATTCAGGGGGTCGGCAGTTCTTC.

V gene TRBV5-6 combines with J gene TRBJ2-3; D uncertain. From germline, CDR1 is SGHDT and CDR2 YYEEEE. The ends were cut back, 1 base at V and 6 bases at J, with 9 bases in the middle. The CDR3 totals 13 residues. The CDR3 nucleotides are TGTGCCAGCAGCTTGTGGACGATCGATACGCAGTATTTT. This codes for CASSLWTIDTQYF.

The rearrangement joins TRBV28 to TRBJ2-7, with 9 bases lining up with TRBD1. CDR1 is MDHEN and CDR2 is SYDVKM in the germline V gene. The CDR3 is made up of 15 amino acids. Losses at the gene ends were 3 bases for V and 3 bases for J; bases not matched to a gene: 6. The CDR3 loop reads CASSFQDRGYYEQYF. In DNA, the CDR3 is TGTGCCAGCAGTTTTCAAGACAGGGGGTACTACGAGCAGTACTTC.

The chain employs TRBV7-9 and TRBJ1-1; the D gene is possibly TRBD1 (5 bases). The CDR3 has 16 amino acids. The V end lost 2 bases, the J end lost 5 bases, and 18 bases lay between the germline ends. Germline V gene sequence: CDR1 SEHNR, CDR2 FQNEAQ (reference sequence). CDR3 region: CASSLREAGMGTEAFF. As DNA, the CDR3 is TGTGCCAGCAGCTTAAGGGAGGCAGGGATGGGGACTGAAGCTTTCTTT.

V and J are TRBV4-3 and TRBJ2-1, with TRBD2 matching 9 bases. Per germline, CDR1 LGHNA and CDR2 YSLEER. Losses at the gene ends were 0 bases for V and 6 bases for J; bases not matched to a gene: 18. There are 20 residues in the CDR3. The CDR3 region has the DNA TGCGCCAGCAGCCAAGATCGTGGGTTAGCGGGAGAGCAGGGGAGCAATGAGCAGTTCTTC. It codes for CASSQDRGLAGEQGSNEQFF.